This T cell receptor beta chain was identified during a study of cytomegalovirus exposure and HLA in healthy donors (TCRdb year 2017). Study-wide context: An earlier analysis of approximately 590 of the donors reported approximately 300 Gb of sequence data and some 120 million unique TCR beta sequences from roughly 180 million T cells. An early release covering roughly 600 HLA-typed donors comprised about 300 gigabases of sequencing data and 85 million or so unique TCR sequences. The genetic ancestry cluster associated with self-reported Caucasian donors included 70% to 85% of the 398 genotyped donors. The study aimed to test whether cataloging public T cell receptors could reveal signatures of past pathogen exposure. The T cell repertoires of 700 or so subjects were profiled by immunosequencing and related to cytomegalovirus serostatus. Besides the first cohort of 666 subjects, a separate validation cohort made up of around 120 different subjects was used. The study combined high-throughput TCR immunosequencing, statistical association of individual TCRs with disease status, and machine learning to predict cytomegalovirus infection status. In a later analysis, previously published TCR beta repertoires from about 640 donors were re-analyzed and high-resolution HLA genotyping was added so that TCR occurrence patterns could be studied. The later analysis used no new phenotypic data to find candidate immune exposures, relying instead on TCR beta sequences and their occurrence across donors. To decide whether each TCR beta V gene segment behaved as functional or pseudogenic, an earlier analysis of 587 of the donors relied on high-throughput TCR beta sequencing. Alongside the repertoire data, information on donor age, sex, ethnicity and CMV serostatus was compiled. Genome-wide SNP genotypes for about 55% of the roughly 670 donors were used in a later genetic analysis, which treated that subset as a discovery cohort. Every repertoire in the discovery cohort had been generated on one and the same sequencing platform. HLA typing included class I and class II loci at four-digit resolution. Typing coverage varied by locus: 629-630 donors for A, B, C, DRB1 and DQB1; under 550 for DQA1; 600 to 610 for DPA1; 450 to 480 for DPB1. A few DR-DQ haplotypes were treated as single units for association and clustering because of strong linkage in the cohort. Among around 400 genotyped donors of the cohort, an average of around 240,000 unique TCR beta nucleotide sequences was sequenced per donor, of which about 19% were non-productive. Study-level results and caveats: Because the 87-base-pair reads could not distinguish some IMGT-functional V segments, including TRBV6-2 and TRBV6-3, those segments were excluded. A later analysis reported that several top co-occurrence clusters appeared linked to parvovirus B19, influenza, CMV and Epstein-Barr virus. Across donors, most TCR sequences were observed very rarely, whereas some public TCRs were present in many individuals. In a later analysis, most CMV-associated TCR beta chains were found to appear HLA-restricted, with HLA associations seemingly driven largely by CMV exposure. Over 15 rarely observed V segments, including chromosome 9 orphons, were excluded from the earlier analysis of several hundred of the donors because counts were too low. According to a later analysis, TCR association rates differed among HLA loci, with DRB1 alleles showing the most associated TCRs and HLA-C alleles showing the fewest. A later genetic analysis reported fewer N-insertions in productive TCRs among donors in an Asian-associated ancestry cluster than the roughly 620-donor mean. The authors suggested that the approach could potentially be generalized to other disease states and immunological phenotypes. Because HLA typing was unavailable for some donors at each locus, only the typed subset was used in association tests. The classifier was reported to diagnose cytomegalovirus status with high specificity and sensitivity in both the original and validation cohorts. The presence/absence analyses assumed that sequencing depth was roughly uniform across donors, and that assumption may not be true. Correlated functional status among segregating V segments might reflect linkage disequilibrium, but an unknown experimental factor could not be ruled out. In this cohort, only TCR beta chains were sequenced, and detectable features were limited by the absence of alpha or paired-chain data. An association between a missense DCLRE1C variant and V-gene and J-gene trimming of TCR beta chains was found in a later genetic analysis and replicated in an independent cohort. A group of highly shared sequence variants was considered likely to be a technical artifact of the sequencing pipeline. The study listed 150 to 200 TCR beta chains as associated with cytomegalovirus. An earlier analysis of approximately 530 of the donors showed that most TCR beta V segments appeared in productive rearrangements either about 87% or about 30% of the time, which broadly matched IMGT annotations. In vitro tests confirmed that a few of the cytomegalovirus-associated TCR beta chains recognize cytomegalovirus antigens. A later analysis found that HLA-associated TCR beta chains were more clonally expanded and had lower generation probabilities than equally common non-associated chains. When HLA alleles, especially DR and DQ, strongly co-occurred, attributing TCR associations to individual alleles was difficult. For the cohort, immune exposure information was limited to CMV serostatus. A later analysis associated around 16,000 TCR beta sequences with specific HLA alleles at a false discovery rate of 0.05. A further reported finding was that TCR beta sequences accurately predicted the HLA-A and HLA-B alleles for most subjects in the first cohort.

The method was the immunoSEQ multiplex PCR assay. A mixture of 60 forward primers for TCR Vbeta segments and 13 reverse primers for TCR Jbeta segments was used in the multiplex PCR. Amplification of the CDR3 region of rearranged TCR beta genes was performed with a multiplex PCR assay on genomic DNA. Amplified TCR beta libraries were sequenced as 87-base-pair reads on the Illumina HiSeq System. For the original study's pipeline: A later analysis tallied tens of millions of unique TCR beta chains across the 640 or so repertoires, and roughly 11 million of those chains were shared by two or more donors. A nearest-neighbor algorithm error-corrected the raw reads and collapsed the reads into unique sequences, merging closely related sequences to remove PCR and sequencing errors. Alignment of CDR3 sequences to IMGT reference sequences was used to assign V, D and J gene segments. Each retained sequence needed at least a six-nucleotide match to both a V gene segment and a J gene segment. Rearrangements were classified as productive when the CDR3 lacked stop codons and remained in frame with V and J, and all other rearrangements were classified as non-productive. Following IMGT convention, CDR3 was defined as the stretch from the second conserved V-encoded cysteine to the conserved J-encoded phenylalanine. The earlier analysis of approximately 590 of the donors excluded any sequence lacking an unambiguous match to a single V gene segment. An earlier analysis of some 610 of the donors called V segments functional above 56.7% productive rearrangements and segregating when the between-donor standard deviation exceeded 5%. A statistical classification framework was built for diagnosing cytomegalovirus status from the catalog of TCR beta chain sequences. In a later analysis, V and J genes were assigned by comparing TCR nucleotide sequences against IMGT/GENE-DB human TR gene sequences. The TCRdist pipeline was used in a later analysis to assign CDR3 sequences and most-parsimonious VDJ recombination scenarios. A later analysis defined each TCR beta chain by its CDR3 amino acid sequence plus V-gene family, and excluded reads lacking a unique V-gene family. A later analysis removed 550 to 700 highly shared, low-generation-probability nucleotide sequences to deal with suspected cross-contamination and a sequencing artifact. In a later analysis, a clonal expansion index was calculated for each public chain from normalized within-repertoire ranks of inferred template counts. A later analysis computed generation probabilities with a VDJ recombination model fitted to out-of-frame rearrangements, and checked the results against IGoR. A later analysis scored TCR-TCR, TCR-HLA and TCR-CMV co-occurrence with hypergeometric tests, applying a repertoire-size bias correction to TCR pairs. In a later analysis, false discovery rates were estimated by permuting HLA or CMV assignments 20 times. In a later analysis, co-occurring TCRs were grouped using DBSCAN, with TCRdist sequence similarity added in when clustering inside HLA-allele-positive subsets. Repertoires with fewer than 30,000 or more than 120,000 public chains, plus five repertoires with anomalous nucleotide sharing, were excluded from co-occurrence clustering. This immuneACCESS table, as held by TCRdb, lists in-frame sequences with V and J called but not all clones. Of the missing ones, under half trace to an unresolved V gene in checked studies; the others have no known cause. That table furnishes V, J and clone size, whereas the DNA furnished D and trimming. This sample comprises under 200,000 clones, roughly 80% of them detected only once. The ten largest make up under 1.5% of the sample.

V is reduced by 4 bases and J by 4 bases, leaving a spacing of 21 bases between them. Inclusive of the bounding cysteine and phenylalanine, the CDR3 is 17 residues long. Only the CDR3 DNA is retained, 51 bases long and in frame from the first base. The germline V gene encodes CDR1 PRHDT and CDR2 FYEKMQ (reference sequence). A remark on this clone: The clone's antigen remains unknown. Per-base quality was not reported, and no clone a single base away is much larger than it.

The cohort consisted of 650 to 850 healthy bone marrow donors. At the time of sampling, every cohort member was nominally healthy, though immune exposures that went unrecorded were likely present. The donor was CMV seronegative and was included in the group of a few hundred seronegative cohort members. Every donor gave a peripheral blood sample, and the peripheral blood mononuclear cells from that sample were used for TCR beta sequencing. The Qiagen DNeasy Blood Extraction Kit was used to extract genomic DNA from the blood cell samples. The sequencing sample was made of PBMCs. This clonotype was obtained from a woman aged 25 to 45 in good health and CMV-seronegative. The chain couples TRBV13 to TRBJ2-3; TRBD2 might be the D gene, on 5 matching bases. The CDR3 reads CASSSPPTKGVPDTQYF. DNA sequence: TGTGCCAGCAGCTCTCCCCCCACCAAGGGAGTTCCAGATACGCAGTATTTT.